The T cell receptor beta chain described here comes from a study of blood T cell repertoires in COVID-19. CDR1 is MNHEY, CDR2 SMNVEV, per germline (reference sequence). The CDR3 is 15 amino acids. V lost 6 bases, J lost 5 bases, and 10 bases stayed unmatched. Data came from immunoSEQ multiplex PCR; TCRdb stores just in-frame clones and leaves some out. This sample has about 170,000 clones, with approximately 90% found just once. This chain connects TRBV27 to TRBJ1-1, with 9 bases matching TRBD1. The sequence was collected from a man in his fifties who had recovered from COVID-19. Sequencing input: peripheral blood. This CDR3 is CASRDTGGKGTEAFF. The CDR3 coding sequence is TGTGCCAGCAGGGATACAGGGGGCAAAGGTACTGAAGCTTTCTTT.